This TCR beta chain was sequenced for a study of cytomegalovirus exposure and HLA in healthy donors. Notes on the study in general: Accurate prediction of most subjects' HLA-A and HLA-B alleles from TCR beta sequences was reported.

The CDR3 is 18 residues long. Regarding this clone: Its antigen is not known.

PCR employed 60 Vbeta and 13 Jbeta primers. Using immunoSEQ multiplex PCR, the repertoire was profiled, and TCRdb retains in-frame clones only, with some absent. Here the sample spans about 78,000 clones, about 64% being singletons. The source is a man under 40 in good health and CMV-seropositive. The chain joins TRBV21-1 to TRBJ1-6; TRBD1 is taken as the D call from the table, unchecked against the DNA. TRBV21-1 is assigned pseudogene status. The specimen was PBMCs. CDR3 region: CASSKRLGQPNYNSPLHF. The CDR3 nucleotides read TGTGCCAGCAGCAAACGCCTGGGGCAGCCGAATTATAATTCACCCCTCCACTTT.